This passage covers 7 T cell receptor beta chains from one sample sequenced in a study of blood T cell repertoires in COVID-19. The repertoire was sequenced with immunoSEQ multiplex PCR; TCRdb's copy has only in-frame clones and lacks some. The table includes about 170,000 clones, more than 75% detected once. The sequenced sample consisted of peripheral blood. The receptor set was obtained from a man aged 65 to 79 with acute or convalescent COVID-19.

The J gene is TRBJ2-2, the V gene TRBV30, with D hard to call. The CDR3 is made up of 12 amino acids. V was cut by 5 bases and J by 5 bases, with 9 bases left in between. Germline CDR1 is GTSNPN and CDR2 is SVGIG (reference sequence). The DNA of the CDR3 is TGTGCCTGGGGCCTAACGACCGGGGAGCTGTTTTTT. It codes for CAWGLTTGELFF.

The chain has TRBV6-5 and TRBJ1-2; weak D call: TRBD1 (5 bases). Looked up from germline, CDR1 is MNHEY and CDR2 is SVGAGI. The germline V and J ends were trimmed by 6 bases and 0 bases, with 8 bases remaining between them. The CDR3 sequence is 13 residues long. This CDR3 reads CASRWTTNYGYTF. The DNA of the CDR3 is TGTGCCAGCAGGTGGACAACTAACTATGGCTACACCTTC.

The gene calls are TRBV21-1 and TRBJ1-5; the table names TRBD1, a call not compared with the DNA. TRBV21-1 corresponds to a pseudogene. CDR3 length: 14 amino acids. CDR3 bases: TGTGCCAGCAGCAAGGGACAGGGGAATCAGCCCAAGCATTTT. Translated, it gives CASSKGQGNQPKHF.

This clone was observed once. This chain connects TRBV7-2 to TRBJ2-3; 14 bases align to TRBD2. J was trimmed by 1 base and V by 4 bases; bases with no gene match: 1. The length of the CDR3 is 16 residues. CDR1 is SGHTA and CDR2 is FQGNSA in the germline V gene. The CDR3 DNA reads TGTGCCAGCAGCTCGGGACTAGCGGGGGGCACAGATACGCAGTATTTT. Translating it yields CASSSGLAGGTDTQYF.

The rearrangement uses TRBV4-3 and TRBJ2-3; maybe TRBD2 (5 bases). Germline CDR1 and CDR2: LGHNA and YSLEER. Trimming shortened V by 1 base and J by 5 bases, and 10 bases separated the two germline ends. The CDR3 is made up of 14 amino acids. DNA for the CDR3: TGCGCCAGCAGCCAAGGACTCCGGGAAGATACGCAGTATTTT. Protein sequence: CASSQGLREDTQYF.

This clone occurred once. The J gene is TRBJ2-1, the V gene TRBV13; 7 bases map to TRBD2. In germline, CDR1 is PRHDT, CDR2 FYEKMQ (reference sequence). Trimming cost V 5 bases and J 4 bases; bases outside gene matches: 5. The CDR3 has 14 amino acids. For the CDR3, the DNA is TGTGCCAGCAGCCAAGCGGGGTTGTACAATGAGCAGTTCTTC. It encodes CASSQAGLYNEQFF.

The chain links TRBV7-3 to TRBJ2-1, with 8 bases identical to TRBD2. CDR1 and CDR2 from the germline V gene are SGHTA and FQGTGA. The CDR3 covers 16 residues. Trimming removed 1 base from V and 3 bases from J; junction bases left unmatched: 5. CDR3 DNA: TGTGCCAGCAGCTTAATGGGCGGGGGGCTCTACAATGAGCAGTTCTTC. This translates into CASSLMGGGLYNEQFF. Variable domain in full (rest from reference TRBV7-3 and TRBJ2-1): GAGVSQTPSNKVTEKGKYVELRCDPISGHTALYWYRQSLGQGPEFLIYFQGTGAADDSGLPNDRFFAVRPEGSVSTLKIQRTERGDSAVYLCASSLMGGGLYNEQFFGPGTRLTVL.